This entry is about one TCR beta chain. This clonotype occurred many times. Its antigen target is currently unknown. No clone much larger than this one lies a single base away; base qualities are absent. The source of the sample is a study of regulatory T cells in long-lasting Graves disease (dated by TCRdb to the early 2020s). For the wider study: To count as having persistent Graves' disease, a patient had to have received antithyroid drug treatment for over 5 years with TSH receptor autoantibodies remaining persistently positive. Peripheral blood TCR sequencing and RNA sequencing compared persistent Graves' disease patients with newly diagnosed Graves' disease patients. The study was registered as a clinical trial and conducted in China. TCR sequencing covered some 13 persistent and approximately 20 newly diagnosed Graves' disease patients, around 33 samples in total. Persistent Graves' disease patients in the clinical cohort had taken antithyroid drugs for about 10.3 years on average. The paper's findings and limits, for the study overall: As a limitation, the authors acknowledged that the small sample size may reduce accuracy. Persistent Graves' disease patients showed lower TCR Shannon entropy and fewer highly expanded clones than newly diagnosed patients, suggesting clonal expansion. TRBV28, TRBJ1-2 and TRBJ2-5 were preferentially used in persistent disease, while TRBV20-1 and TRBJ2-1 were favored in newly diagnosed disease. Peripheral blood alone was examined, since thyroid tissue, which constituted the primary lesion, could not be accessed. Only the TCR beta chain was sequenced and analyzed. A larger number of public clonotypes was shared among persistent patients (more than 2,500) than among newly diagnosed patients (roughly 980).

Interpreted using the paper, the time point label stands for: persistent/refractory GD, antithyroid drugs over 5 years with positive TRAb. RNA was extracted from PBMCs in TRIzol for both TCR sequencing and RNA sequencing. The diagnosis of Graves' disease was made according to American Thyroid Association guidelines. Recruitment of patients was carried out at an endocrinology department in Xi'an, China. Each patient gave about 8.1 milliliters of peripheral blood, collected in an EDTA anticoagulant tube. PBMCs were isolated by Ficoll Paque Plus density gradient separation without further T cell sorting. RNA quality was checked with an Agilent 2100 Bioanalyzer and agarose gel, and concentration with a NanoDrop 2000. The method behind the library was multiplex PCR. Sequencing relied on an Illumina HiSeq 4000. To build TCR beta libraries, CDR3 regions were amplified by Arm-PCR using iRepertoire HTBI primers. Before sequencing, the PCR products went through gel purification. On the authors' methods: Gene usage analysis of CDR3 amino acid clonotypes used the 62 TRBV and about 14 TRBJ segments found across samples. Filtered high-quality paired reads were merged into contigs using COPE and FqMerger. BLAST was used to align contigs to IMGT TRBV, TRBD and TRBJ reference genes, with CDR3 defined following IMGT. Any clonotype with a frequency above 0.1% was classified as a highly expanded clone. Shannon entropy served as the measure of repertoire diversity, while the Gini coefficient captured V-J evenness. A clonotype found in more than one individual was treated as public. The public reads were quality trimmed at Q25 with fastp and then assembled into clones with MiXCR by TCRdb, keeping productive beta chains. Entries are consolidated by CDR3 protein sequence, retaining the most common genes and DNA. These V and J calls originate from TCRdb's pipeline instead of the authors' own analysis. Within this sample are approximately 500,000 distinct CDR3 sequences, with about a fifth of them counted one time only. Over 6% of the sample belongs to the ten largest clones.

From the cysteine up to the phenylalanine, the CDR3 has a length of 17 residues. Only the CDR3 DNA stays, 51 bases, in frame from base 1. As encoded in the germline V gene, CDR1 is MNHNS while CDR2 is SASEGT. After removal of 2 bases from V and 3 bases from J, the junction retains 9 bases not matched to a gene. This chain is built from TRBV6-1 and TRBJ2-2; TRBD1 fits 7 bases in the junction. The specimen was peripheral blood mononuclear cells (PBMCs), collected when the disease was refractory, from a patient treated with antithyroid drugs. This receptor was identified in a female donor with Graves disease. The nucleotide sequence reads as follows: TGTGCCAGCAGTGAACCCACAGGGGTTATGGACACCGGGGAGCTGTTTTTT. This yields the protein CASSEPTGVMDTGELFF.